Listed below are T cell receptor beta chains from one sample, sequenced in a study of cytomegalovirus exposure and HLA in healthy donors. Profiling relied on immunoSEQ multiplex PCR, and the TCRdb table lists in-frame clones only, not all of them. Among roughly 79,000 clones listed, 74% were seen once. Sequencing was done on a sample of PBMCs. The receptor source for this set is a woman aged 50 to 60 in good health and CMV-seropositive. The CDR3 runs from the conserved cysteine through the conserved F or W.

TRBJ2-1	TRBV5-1	CASSLTPGDIYNEQFF
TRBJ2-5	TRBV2	CASSAGGQGQETQYF
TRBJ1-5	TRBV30	CAWSGASNQPQHF
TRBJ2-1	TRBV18	CASSPAGYSYNEQFF
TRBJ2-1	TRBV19	CASKERTGSSNEQFF
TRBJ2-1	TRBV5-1	CASSRGGVYNEQFF
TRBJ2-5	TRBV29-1	CSARERQGLETQYF
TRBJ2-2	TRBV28	CASTVGLSNTGELFF
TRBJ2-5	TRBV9	CASSTGTGGRGYQETQYF
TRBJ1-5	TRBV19	CASSTSHSNQPQHF
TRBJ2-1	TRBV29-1	CSVTIFDEQFF
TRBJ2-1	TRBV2	CASRPGGDYNEQFF
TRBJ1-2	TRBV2	CASSEGTGLGYTF
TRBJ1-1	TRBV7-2	CASSLTGVGTEAFF
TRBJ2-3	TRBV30	CAWSVLGQSTDTQYF
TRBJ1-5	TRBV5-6	CASSEGARQPQHF
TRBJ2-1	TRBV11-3	CASSSRTSGRDNEQFF
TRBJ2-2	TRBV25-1	CASSPRPGAGELFF
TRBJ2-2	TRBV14	CASSRTGTGELFF
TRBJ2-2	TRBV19	CASSMRGLQNTGELFF
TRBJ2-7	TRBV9	CASSVEPSGRHEQYF
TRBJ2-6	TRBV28	CASSSRTSGTGANVLTF
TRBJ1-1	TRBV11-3	CASSSRAGPSLMNTEAFF
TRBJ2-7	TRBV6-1	CASSASGTIYEQYF
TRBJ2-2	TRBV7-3	CASSPHRVDKTGELFF
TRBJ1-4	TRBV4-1	CASSQVTGAHEKLFF
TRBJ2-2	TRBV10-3	CAITGTSGGELFF
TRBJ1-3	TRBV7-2	CASTPGVSGNTIYF
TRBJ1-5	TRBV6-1	CASSVTGAVRNQPQHF
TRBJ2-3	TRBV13	CASTVHGLASTDTQYF
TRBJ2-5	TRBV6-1	CASSVQGLPETQYF